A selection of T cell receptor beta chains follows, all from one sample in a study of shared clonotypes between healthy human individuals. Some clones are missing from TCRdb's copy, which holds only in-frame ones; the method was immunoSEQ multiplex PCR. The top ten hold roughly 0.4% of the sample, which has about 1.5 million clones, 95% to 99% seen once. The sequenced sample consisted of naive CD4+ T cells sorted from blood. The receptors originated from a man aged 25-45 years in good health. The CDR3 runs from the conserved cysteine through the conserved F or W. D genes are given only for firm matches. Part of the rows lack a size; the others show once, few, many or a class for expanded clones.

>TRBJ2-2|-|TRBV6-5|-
TGTGCCAGCAGGCACCCAGGGGCGCACACCGGGGAGCTGTTTTTT
CASRHPGAHTGELFF
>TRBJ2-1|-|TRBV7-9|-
TGTGCCAGCAGCTTCCGGGACAAATACAATGAGCAGTTCTTC
CASSFRDKYNEQFF
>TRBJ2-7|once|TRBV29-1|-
TGCAGCGTTGCTGGTACGGCCTACGAGCAGTACTTC
CSVAGTAYEQYF
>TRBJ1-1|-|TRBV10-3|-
TGTGCCATCAGTGAGTACGGGATGAACACTGAAGCTTTCTTT
CAISEYGMNTEAFF
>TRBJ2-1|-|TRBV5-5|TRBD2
TGTGCCAGCAGCTACTTAGCGGGACCCTACAATGAGCAGTTCTTC
CASSYLAGPYNEQFF
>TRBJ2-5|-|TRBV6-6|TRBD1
TGTGCCAGCCGAGCCTACCGACAGGGGCAAGAGACCCAGTACTTC
CASRAYRQGQETQYF
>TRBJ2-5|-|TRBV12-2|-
TGTGCAAGTCGCTCAAAACTACCGGTGTCGTCCCAGTACTTC
CASRSKLPVSSQYF
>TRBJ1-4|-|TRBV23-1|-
TGCGCCAGCAGTCAATCGGGGAGAACAGCTAATGAAAAACTGTTTTTT
CASSQSGRTANEKLFF
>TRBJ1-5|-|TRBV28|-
TGTGCCAGCAGTTACCGGATGAGCAATCAGCCCCAGCATTTT
CASSYRMSNQPQHF
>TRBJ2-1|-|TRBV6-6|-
TGTGCCGGAGGTTTCGTCAGGGGAGATGAGCAGTTCTTC
CAGGFVRGDEQFF
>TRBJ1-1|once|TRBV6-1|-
TGTGCCAGCAGTGCAAAGGGGAACACTGAAGCTTTCTTT
CASSAKGNTEAFF
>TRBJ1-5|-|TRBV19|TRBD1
TGTGCCAGTAGGCCTGGGACAGGGCTTAGGAATCAGCCCCAGCATTTT
CASRPGTGLRNQPQHF
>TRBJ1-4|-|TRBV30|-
TGTGCCTGGAGTGCAATCGGTGAAAAACTGTTTTTT
CAWSAIGEKLFF
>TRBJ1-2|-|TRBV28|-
TGTGCCAGCAGTTTACGGGTGGGTGGCTACACCTTC
CASSLRVGGYTF